The 27 T cell receptor beta chains below were found in one sample sequenced in a study of T cell responses to AZD1222 COVID-19 vaccine. The table came from immunoSEQ multiplex PCR; TCRdb's copy has only in-frame clones and leaves some out. The table has 100,000 to 150,000 clones, around nine tenths seen once. The source was peripheral blood, collected on day 0 of AZD1222 vaccination. All receptors come from an adult in good health.

This clone has only a few counts. The chain links TRBV7-2 to TRBJ1-2, with D possibly TRBD1 on 5 matching bases. Trimming took off 1 base at V and 8 bases at J, with 11 bases between the two ends. CDR3 length: 13 amino acids. Germline lookup yields CDR1 SGHTA and CDR2 FQGNSA. The chain's CDR3 is CASSLEGPRGYTF. The CDR3 DNA reads TGTGCCAGCAGCTTAGAGGGGCCACGAGGCTACACCTTC.

The rearrangement joins TRBV5-4 to TRBJ1-6; possibly TRBD1 for D (5 bases). The CDR3 extends over 14 amino acids. The germline CDR1 and CDR2 sequences are SGHNT and YYREEE (reference sequence). V dropped 5 bases and J dropped 5 bases, with 11 bases sitting between them. In DNA, the CDR3 is TGTGCCAGCAGTTTAGACAGTAATAATTCACCCCTCCACTTT. It encodes CASSLDSNNSPLHF.

The chain carries TRBV5-1 and TRBJ1-1, with D tentatively TRBD1 (5 bases). Looked up from germline, CDR1 is SGHRS and CDR2 is YFSETQ. Trimming left V 4 bases short and J 0 bases short, with 10 bases between. The CDR3 is made up of 14 amino acids. In DNA form, the CDR3 reads TGCGCCAGCAGCCAAGGGACGGTGAACACTGAAGCTTTCTTT. Encoded protein: CASSQGTVNTEAFF.

The gene calls are TRBV6-2 or TRBV6-3 and TRBJ2-2; 7 bases fit TRBD2. Trimming removed 6 bases from V and 6 bases from J; junction bases left unmatched: 16. Germline V gene data show CDR1 as MNHEY and CDR2 as SVGEGT. This CDR3 is 17 amino acids long. The CDR3, as DNA: TGTGCCAGCAGCACCGACCTCGGACTAGGAGGGGCCGGGGAGCTGTTTTTT. It codes for CASSTDLGLGGAGELFF.

The chain employs TRBV28 and TRBJ2-3, with 8 bases lining up with TRBD1. The CDR3 loop spans 16 amino acids. The ends lost 5 bases at V and 6 bases at J; junction bases unmatched: 13. The germline gives CDR1 MDHEN, CDR2 SYDVKM. The CDR3 region is CASSTSGQGRGDTQYF. As DNA, the CDR3 is TGTGCCAGCAGTACCTCCGGACAGGGCCGGGGGGATACGCAGTATTTT. The entire variable domain, with the rest obtained from reference TRBV28 and TRBJ2-3, is as follows: DVKVTQSSRYLVKRTGEKVFLECVQDMDHENMFWYRQDPGLGLRLIYFSYDVKMKEKGDIPEGYSVSREKKERFSLILESASTNQTSMYLCASSTSGQGRGDTQYFGPGTRLTVL.

This clone was found once. The chain recombines TRBV9 with TRBJ2-7; D is uncertain. Germline loops: CDR1 SGDLS, CDR2 YYNGEE. Trimming removed 4 bases from V and 6 bases from J, with 17 bases in between. The CDR3 spans 14 residues. CDR3: CASSPSLQVSEQYF. The CDR3 bases are TGTGCCAGCAGCCCCTCCCTCCAGGTTAGCGAGCAGTACTTC. The full variable domain, completed using reference TRBV9 and TRBJ2-7, is DSGVTQTPKHLITATGQRVTLRCSPRSGDLSVYWYQQSLDQGLQFLIQYYNGEERAKGNILERFSAQQFPDLHSELNLSSLELGDSALYFCASSPSLQVSEQYFGPGTRLTVT.

This rearrangement joins TRBV5-6 to TRBJ1-1; TRBD1 agrees at 7 bases. The CDR3 is 14 residues long. CDR1 is SGHDT, CDR2 YYEEEE, per germline. The trim removed 6 bases at V and 7 bases at J, leaving 12 bases unmatched. The CDR3, as DNA: TGTGCCAGCATCCAACAGGGGATGGAGGTTGAAGCTTTCTTT. Amino acid sequence: CASIQQGMEVEAFF.

V usage is TRBV3-1 (or the pseudogene TRBV3-2) and J usage is TRBJ2-5, with TRBD1 matching 9 bases. The CDR3 has 15 amino acids. Germline V gene sequence: CDR1 LGHDT, CDR2 YNNKEL (reference sequence). With 4 bases clipped from V and 6 bases from J, the junction kept 9 bases outside the gene matches. The CDR3 bases are TGTGCCAGCAGCCCCCCGGTCGGACAGGGGCAGACCCAGTACTTC. The encoded protein is CASSPPVGQGQTQYF.

The chain carries TRBV7-9 and TRBJ1-2; D ambiguous. CDR1 is SEHNR, CDR2 FQNEAQ, per germline (reference sequence). This CDR3 region has 13 residues. Trimming pared 1 base from V and 8 bases from J, leaving 11 bases between. The DNA for the CDR3 is TGTGCCAGCAGCTTAGGGCGGCTCGCGGGCTACACCTTC. Protein: CASSLGRLAGYTF.

Note on this clone: This specimen includes other DNA sequences encoding the same CDR3. The chain is built from TRBV4-3 and TRBJ2-6, with D unclear. Germline values: CDR1 LGHNA, CDR2 YSLEER. The germline V and J ends were trimmed by 0 bases and 2 bases, with 8 bases remaining between them. The length of the CDR3 is 16 residues. The CDR3 DNA sequence: TGCGCCAGCAGCCAAGATAGGGTAACTGGGGCCAACGTCCTGACTTTC. Translating gives CASSQDRVTGANVLTF.

This sequence joins TRBV7-2 and TRBJ2-5; 7 nucleotides agree with TRBD1. V dropped 5 bases and J dropped 1; count of bases not matched to a gene: 4. Looked up from germline, CDR1 is SGHTA and CDR2 is FQGNSA. This CDR3 is 14 amino acids long. In DNA form, the CDR3 reads TGTGCCAGCAGCATAGGGGACAGCCAAGAGACCCAGTACTTC. Translating gives CASSIGDSQETQYF.

The chain couples TRBV27 to TRBJ1-4; the match to TRBD1 covers 7 bases. The V gene end was trimmed by 5 bases and the J gene end by 8 bases; junction bases not matched to a gene: 5. The CDR3 length is 13 residues. In germline, CDR1 is MNHEY, CDR2 SMNVEV (reference sequence). The CDR3 DNA reads TGTGCCAGCAGTGGGGCAGGGGGGGAAAAACTGTTTTTT. Translating it yields CASSGAGGEKLFF. Drawing the rest from reference TRBV27 and TRBJ1-4, the complete variable domain is EAQVTQNPRYLITVTGKKLTVTCSQNMNHEYMSWYRQDPGLGLRQIYYSMNVEVTDKGDVPEGYKVSRKEKRNFPLILESPSPNQTSLYFCASSGAGGEKLFFGSGTQLSVL.

The chain has TRBV7-6 and TRBJ2-7; D is tentatively TRBD1 or TRBD2 (5 bases each). The CDR3 is made up of 15 amino acids. With 3 bases removed from V and 0 bases from J, the gap between germline ends came to 12 bases. The V gene's germline CDR1 is SGHVS and CDR2 FNYEAQ. The CDR3 region is CASSLWAGSSYEQYF. The CDR3 bases are TGTGCCAGCAGCTTGTGGGCAGGGAGCTCCTACGAGCAGTACTTC.

The chain combines TRBV28 with TRBJ1-4, with 12 bases that match TRBD1. CDR1 is MDHEN, CDR2 SYDVKM, per germline. With V trimmed by 6 bases and J by 3 bases, 2 bases remained unmatched. This CDR3 is built from 15 residues. CDR3 residues: CASRGQGAANEKLFF. CDR3 nucleotides: TGTGCCAGCAGGGGACAGGGGGCTGCTAATGAAAAACTGTTTTTT.

The sample holds a few counts of this clone. The chain couples TRBV28 to TRBJ1-1; D call uncertain. With 2 bases removed from V and 3 bases from J, the gap between germline ends came to 13 bases. The CDR3 contains 15 residues. Germline CDR1 MDHEN, CDR2 SYDVKM. CDR3 loop: CASSLRTGAHTEAFF. DNA of the CDR3: TGTGCCAGCAGTTTACGTACGGGCGCACACACTGAAGCTTTCTTT.

The V call is TRBV12-3 or TRBV12-4, the J call TRBJ1-1; D not resolved. Trimming removed 5 bases from V and 4 bases from J, with 8 bases in between. The CDR3 totals 12 residues. The CDR3 nucleotides read TGTGCCAGCAGTCTAAGTAGCACTGAAGCTTTCTTT. It yields the protein CASSLSSTEAFF.

The chain has TRBV9 and TRBJ2-1; TRBD2 might be the D (6 bases). This CDR3 region has 15 residues. Trimming cost V 3 bases and J 8 bases, with 18 bases left between them. Per the germline V gene, CDR1 is SGDLS and CDR2 is YYNGEE. In nucleotides, the CDR3 is TGTGCCAGCAGCGCCCGGACGACGAGGAGGGATGAGCAGTTCTTC. As protein: CASSARTTRRDEQFF.

This clone was seen a single time. This sequence joins TRBV7-9 and TRBJ1-3, with D perhaps matching TRBD1 (5 bases). The CDR3 sequence is 14 residues long. CDR1 is SEHNR and CDR2 is FQNEAQ in the germline V gene (reference sequence). The V gene lost 8 bases and the J gene lost 2 bases, with 13 bases spanning the gap. For the CDR3, the DNA is TGTGCCAGCCGGGGGACGGGTCCTGGAAACACCATATATTTT. Residues: CASRGTGPGNTIYF. Variable domain in full (rest from reference TRBV7-9 and TRBJ1-3): DTGVSQNPRHKITKRGQNVTFRCDPISEHNRLYWYRQTLGQGPEFLTYFQNEAQLEKSRLLSDRFSAERPKGSFSTLEIQRTEQGDSAMYLCASRGTGPGNTIYFGEGSWLTVV.

The V and J genes are TRBV4-1 and TRBJ2-3, with D uncertain. Trimming removed 1 base at V and 0 bases at J, with 5 bases between. The CDR3 consists of 14 residues. Germline CDR1 reads MGHRA; CDR2 reads YSYEKL. CDR3 bases: TGCGCCAGCAGCCAAGCCCAAAGCACAGATACGCAGTATTTT. Translated, it gives CASSQAQSTDTQYF.

V and J are TRBV28 and TRBJ1-4, with D maybe TRBD1 (5 bases). The CDR3 has 16 amino acids. With 5 bases removed from V and 12 bases from J, the gap between germline ends came to 25 bases. Germline loops: CDR1 MDHEN, CDR2 SYDVKM. CDR3 DNA sequence: TGTGCCAGCAGTCATTTTTCAGGGTTTTATGATGCGGAACTGTTTTTT. As protein: CASSHFSGFYDAELFF.

This clone was recorded once. The chain links TRBV4-2 to TRBJ2-1; D gene unclear. Trimming removed 2 bases from V and 6 bases from J, with 5 bases in between. This CDR3 comprises 12 residues. Germline CDR1 and CDR2: LGHNA and YNFKEQ. In DNA form, the CDR3 reads TGTGCCAGCAGCCAAATTGCCAATGAGCAGTTCTTC. Its protein is CASSQIANEQFF.

CDR3: CASSLAGAYTGELFF. CDR3 nucleotides: TGTGCCAGCAGCTTAGCCGGGGCTTACACCGGGGAGCTGTTTTTT. The chain is built from TRBV7-9 and TRBJ2-2, with D possibly called TRBD1 or TRBD2 (5 bases each). The germline CDR1 and CDR2 sequences are SEHNR and FQNEAQ (reference sequence). The CDR3 loop spans 15 amino acids. V dropped 0 bases and J dropped 3 bases, with 8 bases sitting between them.

The genes are TRBV3-1 (or the pseudogene TRBV3-2) and TRBJ2-1, with 7 bases lining up with TRBD2. Germline lookup yields CDR1 LGHDT and CDR2 YNNKEL (reference sequence). The CDR3 sequence is 13 residues long. J gave up 7 bases and V 1 base, and 1 base lay outside the gene matches. CDR3: CASSQGTSNEQFF. The DNA of the CDR3 is TGTGCCAGCAGCCAAGGGACTAGTAATGAGCAGTTCTTC.

V and J are TRBV2 and TRBJ1-2; 8 bases fit TRBD1. The trim removed 4 bases at V and 7 bases at J, leaving 8 bases unmatched. The CDR3 is made up of 14 amino acids. CDR1 and CDR2 from the germline V gene are SNHLY and FYNNEI. DNA of the CDR3: TGTGCCAGCAGTGGCCCCGGGACAGGTTCTGGCTACACCTTC. Its translation is CASSGPGTGSGYTF.

This chain connects TRBV10-3 to TRBJ1-2, with D possibly being TRBD1 (6 bases). CDR1 is ENHRY and CDR2 is SYGVKD in the germline V gene. V was trimmed by 5 bases and J by 4 bases, leaving 14 bases between them. The CDR3 is 14 residues long. Written as DNA, the CDR3 is TGTGCCATCAGTTACAGGGAGAGCGGCTATGGCTACACCTTC. The encoded protein is CAISYRESGYGYTF.

V gene TRBV19 combines with J gene TRBJ1-4; D is possibly TRBD1 (5 bases). The germline V and J ends were trimmed by 3 bases and 0 bases, with 11 bases remaining between them. This CDR3 region has 16 residues. Per germline, CDR1 LNHDA and CDR2 SQIVND (reference sequence). CDR3 sequence reads: CASSIEGSPTNEKLFF. Written as DNA, the CDR3 is TGTGCCAGTAGTATTGAGGGGTCCCCAACTAATGAAAAACTGTTTTTT.

The CDR3 nucleotides read TGTGCCAGCAGTCTCGAACACGGGACTAGCGGGAGGGCCACCTACAATGAGCAGTTCTTC. Amino acid sequence: CASSLEHGTSGRATYNEQFF. J is TRBJ2-1 and V is TRBV6-6; TRBD2 matches at 16 bases. V shed 5 bases, J shed 2 bases, and the junction held 12 bases outside the gene matches. This CDR3 contains 20 residues. CDR1 is MNHNY and CDR2 is SVGAGI in the germline V gene (reference sequence).